This T cell receptor beta chain appears in the sequencing data of a study of Ad26.COV2.S vaccination and SARS-CoV-2 variants. As for the study in general: In the study, Ad26.COV2.S was injected intramuscularly once, or twice 56 days apart.

The method was immunoSEQ multiplex PCR; TCRdb's version includes in-frame clones alone and lacks a portion of them. This table holds hundreds of thousands of clones, about four fifths found once. Stated treatment: approximately 18 received Ad26.COV2.S at low or high dose, single or two shots; about five received placebo; per-sample allocation not given. Day 63 after the first vaccine or placebo injection was the time point for sampling. CDR3 length: 15 amino acids. Trimming took 9 bases from V and 3 from J, leaving 19 bases between them. CDR1 is LNHDA, CDR2 SQIVND, per germline (reference sequence). V usage is TRBV19 and J usage is TRBJ2-3, with D tentatively TRBD1 (5 bases). Source: peripheral blood, taken in a trial of Ad26.COV2.S vaccine versus placebo. The TCR comes from a person aged 18-60 years who received the Ad26.COV2.S COVID-19 vaccine or a placebo. The CDR3 DNA is TGTGCCAGGAGATTCGACAGCTTGGGGACAGATACGCAGTATTTT. This encodes CARRFDSLGTDTQYF. The entire variable domain, with the rest obtained from reference TRBV19 and TRBJ2-3, is as follows: DGGITQSPKYLFRKEGQNVTLSCEQNLNHDAMYWYRQDPGQGLRLIYYSQIVNDFQKGDIAEGYSVSREKKESFPLTVTSAQKNPTAFYLCARRFDSLGTDTQYFGPGTRLTVL.